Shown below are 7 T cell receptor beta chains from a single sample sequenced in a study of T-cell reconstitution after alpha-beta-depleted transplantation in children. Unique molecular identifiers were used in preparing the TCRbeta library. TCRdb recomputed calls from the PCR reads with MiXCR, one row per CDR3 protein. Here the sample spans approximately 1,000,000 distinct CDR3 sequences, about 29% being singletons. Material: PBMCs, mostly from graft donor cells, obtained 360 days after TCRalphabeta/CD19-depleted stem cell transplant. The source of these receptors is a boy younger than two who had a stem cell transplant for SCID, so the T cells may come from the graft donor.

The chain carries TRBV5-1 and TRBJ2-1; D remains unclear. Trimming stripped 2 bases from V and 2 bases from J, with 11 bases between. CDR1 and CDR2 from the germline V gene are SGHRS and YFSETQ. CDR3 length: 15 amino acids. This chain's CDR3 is CASSFGDTAYNEQFF. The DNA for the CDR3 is TGCGCCAGCAGCTTCGGTGACACCGCCTACAATGAGCAGTTCTTC. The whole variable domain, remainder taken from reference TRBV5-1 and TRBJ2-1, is KAGVTQTPRYLIKTRGQQVTLSCSPISGHRSVSWYQQTPGQGLQFLFEYFSETQRNKGNFPGRFSGRQFSNSRSEMNVSTLELGDSALYLCASSFGDTAYNEQFFGPGTRLTVL.

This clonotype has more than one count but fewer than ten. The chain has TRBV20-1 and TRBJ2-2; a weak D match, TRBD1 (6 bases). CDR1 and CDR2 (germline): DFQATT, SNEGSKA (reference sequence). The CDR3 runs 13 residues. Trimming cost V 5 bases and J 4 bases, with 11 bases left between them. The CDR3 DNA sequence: TGCAGTGCTGGGGACACGCGCACCGGGGAGCTGTTTTTT. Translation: CSAGDTRTGELFF.

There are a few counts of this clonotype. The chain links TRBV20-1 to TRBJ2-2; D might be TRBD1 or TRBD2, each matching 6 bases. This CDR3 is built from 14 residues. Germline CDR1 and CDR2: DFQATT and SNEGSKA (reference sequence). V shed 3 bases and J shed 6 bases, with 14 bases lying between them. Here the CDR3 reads CSARGSGEAGELFF. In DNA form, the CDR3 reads TGCAGTGCTAGGGGCTCAGGGGAGGCCGGGGAGCTGTTTTTT.

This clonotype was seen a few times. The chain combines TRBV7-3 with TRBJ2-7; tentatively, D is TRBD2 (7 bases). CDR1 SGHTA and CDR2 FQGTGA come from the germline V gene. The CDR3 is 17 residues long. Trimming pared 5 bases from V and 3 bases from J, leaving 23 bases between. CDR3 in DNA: TGTGCCAGCAGCCCCTTGGAGGGGCGGGGGCGAATCTACGAGCAGTACTTC. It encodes CASSPLEGRGRIYEQYF.

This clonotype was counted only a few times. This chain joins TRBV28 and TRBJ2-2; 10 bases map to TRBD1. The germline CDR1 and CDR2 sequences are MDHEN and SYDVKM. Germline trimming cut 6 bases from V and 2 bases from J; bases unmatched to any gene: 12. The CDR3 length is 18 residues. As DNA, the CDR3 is TGTGCCAGCAGAGGGGACAGGGGAACGCCTCAAAACACCGGGGAGCTGTTTTTT. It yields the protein CASRGDRGTPQNTGELFF.

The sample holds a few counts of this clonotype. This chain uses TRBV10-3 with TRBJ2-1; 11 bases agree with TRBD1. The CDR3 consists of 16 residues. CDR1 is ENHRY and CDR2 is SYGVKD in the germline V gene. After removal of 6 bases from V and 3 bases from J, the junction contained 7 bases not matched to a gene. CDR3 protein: CAIRDRGQSGYNEQFF. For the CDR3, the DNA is TGTGCCATCAGGGACAGGGGGCAAAGTGGCTACAATGAGCAGTTCTTC.

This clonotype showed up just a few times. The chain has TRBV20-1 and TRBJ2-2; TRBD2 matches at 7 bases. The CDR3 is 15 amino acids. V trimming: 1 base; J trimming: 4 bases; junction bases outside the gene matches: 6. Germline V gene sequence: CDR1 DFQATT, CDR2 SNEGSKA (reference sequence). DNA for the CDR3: TGCAGTGCTAGAGTACGGGGGGTTATCACCGGGGAGCTGTTTTTT. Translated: CSARVRGVITGELFF.